These 3 T cell receptor beta chains were sequenced from one sample in a study of cytomegalovirus exposure and HLA in healthy donors. 60 Vbeta and 13 Jbeta primers were used in PCR. Assay: immunoSEQ multiplex PCR; the TCRdb copy retains only in-frame clones and omits some. The sample contains about 110,000 clones, approximately 70% of which appear only once. Sequencing used PBMCs. These receptors all come from a boy between 10 and 17 years old in good health and CMV-seronegative.

This clone showed up just once. One end of the junction is discordant with germline, which a read error may explain. In the same sample, other DNA sequences code for this CDR3. The chain carries TRBV30 and TRBJ1-6; D perhaps matches TRBD1 (5 bases). The germline V gene has CDR1 GTSNPN and CDR2 SVGIG (reference sequence). The CDR3 covers 17 residues. The CDR3 DNA reads TGTGCCTGGACCCAAAGCCTCAGGGCTCGTAGAAATTCACCTCTCCACTTT. It encodes CAWTQSLRARRNSPLHF.

The genes are TRBV30 and TRBJ1-1; TRBD1 agrees at 11 bases. J was trimmed by 8 bases and V by 3 bases; bases with no gene match: 8. From germline, CDR1 is GTSNPN and CDR2 SVGIG (reference sequence). This CDR3 is built from 14 residues. CDR3 region: CAWRYRDRGYEAFF. The DNA for the CDR3 is TGTGCCTGGAGGTACCGGGACAGGGGGTACGAAGCTTTCTTT.

V gene TRBV2 combines with J gene TRBJ1-1; possibly TRBD1 for D (5 bases). Germline lookup yields CDR1 SNHLY and CDR2 FYNNEI. The CDR3 totals 15 residues. Deletions cut 7 bases from V and 5 bases from J, with 20 bases between. For the CDR3, the DNA is TGTGCCAGCAAATCAGATGGGGCAGGGAGGACTGAAGCTTTCTTT. It encodes CASKSDGAGRTEAFF. Full variable domain (missing parts from reference TRBV2 and TRBJ1-1): EPEVTQTPSHQVTQMGQEVILRCVPISNHLYFYWYRQILGQKVEFLVSFYNNEISEKSEIFDDQFSVERPDGSNFTLKIRSTKLEDSAMYFCASKSDGAGRTEAFFGQGTRLTVV.